Below, 5 T cell receptor beta chains from the same sample are listed, as sequenced in a study of blood T cell repertoires in COVID-19. Only in-frame clones appear in the TCRdb table, and some are missing; sequencing was by immunoSEQ multiplex PCR. Of fewer than 500,000 clones listed, roughly nine tenths are singletons. Sequenced material: PBMCs or T cells enriched from blood (not recorded which). These receptors all come from a woman aged 18 to 35 who had recovered from COVID-19.

CDR3 bases: TGTGCCTGGAGGGGACAGGGGGCGGGGGGCTACACCTTC. Translating gives CAWRGQGAGGYTF. This chain connects TRBV30 to TRBJ1-2, with 12 nucleotides matching TRBD1. V was clipped by 3 bases and J by 8 bases; unmatched bases: 4. Germline CDR1 is GTSNPN and CDR2 is SVGIG (reference sequence). CDR3 length: 13 amino acids.

The genes are TRBV5-4 and TRBJ2-7, with TRBD1 as a possible D gene (6 bases). The CDR3 covers 13 residues. Germline CDR1 SGHNT, CDR2 YYREEE (reference sequence). Trimming removed 4 bases from V and 2 bases from J, with 10 bases in between. The DNA of the CDR3 is TGTGCCAGCAGCCGGGACACCACCTACGAGCAGTACTTC. It codes for CASSRDTTYEQYF.

The chain carries TRBV10-3 and TRBJ1-6; possible D gene TRBD1, 5 bases. The germline V and J ends were trimmed by 6 bases and 9 bases, with 15 bases remaining between them. The CDR3 runs to 14 residues. The germline V gene encodes CDR1 ENHRY and CDR2 SYGVKD. The CDR3 DNA reads as TGTGCCATCAGCCAGGGAATAAGGGGTTCACCCCTCCACTTT. This sequence encodes CAISQGIRGSPLHF.

This chain uses TRBV5-6 with TRBJ2-3; 8 bases line up with TRBD1. V shed 2 bases, J shed 5 bases, and the junction held 13 bases outside the gene matches. The CDR3 is 17 amino acids. In germline, CDR1 is SGHDT, CDR2 YYEEEE. CDR3 in DNA: TGTGCCAGCAGCTTACCTGGTTCGGGACAGGTGGTAGATACGCAGTATTTT. As protein: CASSLPGSGQVVDTQYF.

The rearrangement joins TRBV18 to TRBJ1-3; 8 nucleotides align to TRBD1. There are 17 residues in the CDR3. Germline V gene data show CDR1 as KGHSH and CDR2 as LQKENI. J gave up 5 bases and V 5 bases, and 14 bases lay outside the gene matches. CDR3 residues: CASSTSSGTGLRNTIYF. CDR3 bases: TGTGCCAGCTCAACCTCTTCCGGGACAGGTCTTCGAAACACCATATATTTT.